These 5 T cell receptor beta chains share one sample of origin, sequenced in a study of control samples from healthy donors and cancer patients. Sequencing was performed with immunoSEQ multiplex PCR; in TCRdb, only in-frame clones are kept and a portion is missing. This sample has fewer than 40,000 clones, with 90% to 95% found just once. The material sequenced was PBMCs. Receptors originate from a man aged 35 to 55 with colorectal cancer.

This rearrangement joins TRBV19 to TRBJ1-5; D call uncertain. This CDR3 comprises 13 residues. Germline V lookup: CDR1 LNHDA, CDR2 SQIVND (reference sequence). Trimming took 5 bases from V and 2 from J, leaving 7 bases between them. The CDR3 nucleotides read TGTGCCAGTAGTGAATCGGGCAATCAGCCCCAGCATTTT. Its translation is CASSESGNQPQHF.

The chain is built from TRBV9 and TRBJ2-1; D call uncertain. V lost 0 bases and J lost 0, with 7 bases in between. The germline gives CDR1 SGDLS, CDR2 YYNGEE. The CDR3 is 15 amino acids. The CDR3 region is CASSVDDGSYNEQFF. Here the CDR3 DNA reads TGTGCCAGCAGCGTAGATGACGGCTCCTACAATGAGCAGTTCTTC.

The chain recombines TRBV7-9 with TRBJ1-2, with D hard to call. V lost 5 bases and J 0 bases, leaving 16 bases between the germline ends. CDR1 and CDR2 from the germline V gene are SEHNR and FQNEAQ (reference sequence). This CDR3 region has 16 residues. The CDR3 DNA reads as TGTGCCAGCAGCCCAGTCTTAGTGTCTTCTAACTATGGCTACACCTTC. Translating it yields CASSPVLVSSNYGYTF.

J is TRBJ2-7 and V is TRBV27; TRBD1 is a possible D gene (5 bases). Germline V lookup: CDR1 MNHEY, CDR2 SMNVEV (reference sequence). V was cut by 5 bases and J by 1 base, with 15 bases left in between. The CDR3 spans 15 residues. CDR3: CASSPRQFLSYEQYF. The CDR3 DNA reads as TGTGCCAGCAGTCCCCGACAGTTCCTATCCTACGAGCAGTACTTC.

The CDR3 DNA reads TGTGCCAGCAGTTACATCCCCGGGGGGTCGGATGGCTACACCTTC. Encoded protein: CASSYIPGGSDGYTF. The chain employs TRBV6-6 and TRBJ1-2, with D possibly matching TRBD1 (5 bases). The CDR3 sequence is 15 residues long. V lost 2 bases to trimming and J lost 6 bases, with 16 bases between them. The germline gives CDR1 MNHNY, CDR2 SVGAGI (reference sequence).